A single sample is the source of the 17 T cell receptor beta chains below, sequenced in a study of CD8+ T cells in alopecia areata. Treatment reported: oral pan-JAK inhibitor, 5-10 mg twice daily. Once RNA had been extracted, it was reverse transcribed into cDNA to act as the sequencing template. Clones were sequenced by immunoSEQ multiplex PCR, and TCRdb holds only the in-frame ones, with some missing. The repertoire holds 95,000 to 150,000 clones, with around 56% as singletons. Here the sequenced sample was CD4+ T cells sorted from blood, taken at week 4, from a patient treated with tofacitinib. These receptors were obtained from a human donor with alopecia areata.

This chain uses TRBV29-1 with TRBJ2-1, with 12 bases lining up with TRBD2. From germline, CDR1 is SQVTM and CDR2 ANQGSEA. The CDR3 covers 15 residues. After removal of 5 bases from V and 9 bases from J, the junction contained 11 bases not matched to a gene. As DNA, the CDR3 is TGCAGCGTTCTGACCCGGACTAGCGGGATTGGTGAGCAGTTCTTC. Encoded protein: CSVLTRTSGIGEQFF.

The chain employs TRBV30 and TRBJ2-5; 8 nucleotides agree with TRBD1. V lost 5 bases to trimming and J lost 5 bases; unmatched junction nucleotides: 4. Germline CDR1 GTSNPN, CDR2 SVGIG (reference sequence). The CDR3 loop spans 12 amino acids. CDR3 loop: CAWAGGYETQYF. CDR3 nucleotides: TGTGCCTGGGCAGGGGGCTATGAGACCCAGTACTTC.

The V call is TRBV5-1, the J call TRBJ2-7; 8 nucleotides match TRBD1. The CDR3 extends over 16 amino acids. The V gene's germline CDR1 is SGHRS and CDR2 YFSETQ. Trimming cost V 5 bases and J 4 bases; bases outside gene matches: 14. The CDR3 coding sequence is TGCGCCAGCAGTGGAGTATCCTGGACAGGGTCGTACGAGCAGTACTTC. Residues: CASSGVSWTGSYEQYF.

This rearrangement joins TRBV4-2 to TRBJ2-7, with D tentatively TRBD1 or TRBD2 (5 bases each). The CDR3 loop spans 13 amino acids. Between the trimmed V and J ends, which lost 3 bases and 3 bases, there was a span of 9 bases. Germline V lookup: CDR1 LGHNA, CDR2 YNFKEQ. CDR3 amino acids: CASSQGVDYEQYF. For the CDR3, the DNA is TGTGCCAGCAGCCAGGGGGTGGACTACGAGCAGTACTTC.

This chain links TRBV6-6 with TRBJ2-1; D unresolved. Germline V CDR1 and CDR2: MNHNY, SVGAGI (reference sequence). CDR3 length equals 14 residues. V lost 3 bases, J lost 9 bases, and 15 bases lay in between. The CDR3 here is CASSYGSGRSEQFF. The DNA for the CDR3 is TGTGCCAGCAGTTATGGGTCCGGTCGGAGTGAGCAGTTCTTC.

V gene TRBV29-1 combines with J gene TRBJ2-1, with D possibly matching TRBD1 (5 bases). Deletions cut 7 bases from V and 4 bases from J, with 17 bases between. Germline V CDR1 and CDR2: SQVTM, ANQGSEA. The CDR3 is made up of 14 amino acids. CDR3 coding DNA: TGCAGCGCTGCCGAAGGACACGGATACAATGAGCAGTTCTTC. As protein: CSAAEGHGYNEQFF.

The gene calls are TRBV7-9 and TRBJ2-1; the match to TRBD2 covers 9 bases. The junction had 6 bases not matched to a gene; V was cut back by 5 bases and J by 4 bases. The CDR3 extends over 15 amino acids. Germline lookup yields CDR1 SEHNR and CDR2 FQNEAQ (reference sequence). The CDR3 region has the DNA TGTGCCAGCAGCCTGCTAAGCGGGGGGTACAATGAGCAGTTCTTC. The encoded protein is CASSLLSGGYNEQFF.

This clone was counted between two and nine times. The chain employs TRBV7-9 and TRBJ1-1, with TRBD1 as a possible D gene (6 bases). Germline V gives CDR1 SEHNR, CDR2 FQNEAQ (reference sequence). V lost 6 bases and J lost 5, with 13 bases in between. The CDR3 sequence is 13 residues long. The CDR3 sequence is CASRTGGKTEAFF. The CDR3 coding sequence is TGTGCCAGCAGAACGGGGGGCAAGACTGAAGCTTTCTTT.

This clone has just a few counts. V is TRBV29-1 and J is TRBJ1-2, with 9 bases fitting TRBD1. CDR1 and CDR2 from the germline V gene are SQVTM and ANQGSEA. There are 13 residues in the CDR3. The junction had 5 bases not matched to a gene; V was cut back by 7 bases and J by 2 bases. CDR3 nucleotide sequence: TGCAGCGCCTCCGGACAGGGGAACTATGGCTACACCTTC. Its translation is CSASGQGNYGYTF.

The chain has TRBV6-6 and TRBJ1-2; 11 bases agree with TRBD1. The CDR3 spans 15 residues. Germline loops: CDR1 MNHNY, CDR2 SVGAGI (reference sequence). The V and J ends lost 7 bases and 7 bases, in that order; junction bases with no gene match: 11. CDR3 in DNA: TGTGCCAGCACCATACTCGGGACAGGGGGTCTTGGCTACACCTTC. Translating gives CASTILGTGGLGYTF.

The chain links TRBV7-2 to TRBJ2-7; 12 bases align to TRBD1. The CDR3 runs 15 residues. J lost 9 bases, V lost 0 bases, and 6 bases had no gene match. The germline gives CDR1 SGHTA, CDR2 FQGNSA. For the CDR3, the DNA is TGTGCCAGCAGCTTAGCCGGGACAGGGGGCGCCGGGCAGTACTTC. Its protein product is CASSLAGTGGAGQYF.

This rearrangement joins TRBV5-1 to TRBJ2-5, with D possibly being TRBD1 or TRBD2 (6 bases each). Trimming took 4 bases from V and 2 from J, leaving 15 bases between them. Germline V gene data show CDR1 as SGHRS and CDR2 as YFSETQ. The CDR3 contains 15 residues. This chain's CDR3 is CASSATGAVQETQYF. CDR3 in DNA: TGCGCCAGCAGCGCAACGGGGGCAGTTCAAGAGACCCAGTACTTC.

This sequence joins TRBV27 and TRBJ2-3, with D perhaps matching TRBD2 (5 bases). V dropped 6 bases and J dropped 5 bases, with 9 bases sitting between them. The germline CDR1 and CDR2 sequences are MNHEY and SMNVEV (reference sequence). This CDR3 region has 12 residues. In DNA form, the CDR3 reads TGTGCCAGCAGCCCTCGGGGAGATACGCAGTATTTT. Its protein product is CASSPRGDTQYF.

This sequence joins TRBV27 and TRBJ1-2, with D unclear. Trimming stripped 5 bases from V and 8 bases from J, with 15 bases between. Germline V gene sequence: CDR1 MNHEY, CDR2 SMNVEV (reference sequence). CDR3 length: 13 amino acids. CDR3 bases: TGTGCCAGCAGTGCCACTATCGCGCGGGGCTACACCTTC. Its protein product is CASSATIARGYTF.

This clone is a singleton in its sample. The chain has TRBV30 and TRBJ1-2; a weak D match, TRBD1 (6 bases). CDR3 length: 16 residues. Germline assignment: CDR1 GTSNPN and CDR2 SVGIG (reference sequence). V lost 0 bases and J lost 5, with 19 bases in between. The CDR3 DNA sequence: TGTGCCTGGAGTGTCGGGGGCTGGGCTGCCCGGTATGGCTACACCTTC. Amino acid sequence: CAWSVGGWAARYGYTF.

Here the CDR3 reads CASSLATGSSYEQYF. The DNA of the CDR3 is TGTGCCAGCAGCTTAGCGACAGGGAGCTCCTACGAGCAGTACTTC. The rearrangement uses TRBV11-2 and TRBJ2-7, with 7 bases that match TRBD1. Per the germline V gene, CDR1 is SGHAT and CDR2 is FQNNGV. The CDR3 totals 15 residues. V gave up 1 base and J gave up 0 bases; unmatched junction bases: 3.

This rearrangement joins TRBV30 to TRBJ1-3; D is undetermined. V lost 0 bases, J lost 4 bases, and 13 bases lay in between. The CDR3 is 15 amino acids. CDR1 GTSNPN and CDR2 SVGIG come from the germline V gene (reference sequence). This CDR3 reads CAWSVSGYAGNTIYF. In nucleotides, the CDR3 is TGTGCCTGGAGTGTATCGGGTTATGCAGGAAACACCATATATTTT.